This TCR beta chain was sequenced in a study of T cell clonotyping in hematopoietic cell transplantation. The CDR3 runs 15 residues. Germline V gene sequence: CDR1 MNHEY, CDR2 SMNVEV (reference sequence). V shed 8 bases and J shed 2 bases, with 18 bases lying between them. TCRdb's table, derived via immunoSEQ multiplex PCR, lists solely in-frame clones and lacks some. Seen here are 15,000 to 20,000 clones, roughly three quarters observed once, and the top ten hold 14% to 15%. With regard to this clone: The antigen remains unidentified.

Study-level points and caveats: CD4 and CD8 repertoire contributions could not be separated without sorting. Few recipient clonotypes overlapped donors; over 95% were de novo at given depth. Higher Inverse Simpson Index values in graft donor and pretransplant recipient predicted broader posttransplant TCR diversity.

Sample: peripheral blood mononuclear cells. The clonotype was recovered from a man in his sixties in good health. Some clones in this sample may be carry-over from other donors' samples. This chain joins TRBV27 and TRBJ1-1, with a tentative D call TRBD1 (6 bases). DNA of the CDR3: TGTGCCAGCTCGGGTTCTTGGACAGCAAACACTGAAGCTTTCTTT. The encoded protein is CASSGSWTANTEAFF.